Listed below are T cell receptor beta chains from one sample, sequenced in a study of OX40 agonist ivuxolimab in advanced cancers. Sequencing used immunoSEQ multiplex PCR; TCRdb keeps in-frame clones, though not all of them. The sample contains under 150,000 clones, roughly 91% of which appear only once. The material sequenced was CD4+ or CD8+ T cells sorted from blood, taken in a trial of the OX40 agonist ivuxolimab. The receptors derive from an adult with an advanced solid tumor such as melanoma, head and neck, liver or kidney cancer. CDR3s include the opening cysteine and the closing phenylalanine or tryptophan. The D gene is left open where the match is weak. Size tells how often a clone was seen (once, few, many) or the class of an expanded clone, and some rows leave it out.

j_gene,v_gene,abundance,d_gene,CDR3nt,CDR3aa
TRBJ2-1,TRBV5-1,.,.,TGCGCCAGCAGCTTGGAAGGGCCCCCGATAAGTTACAATGAGCAGTTCTTC,CASSLEGPPISYNEQFF
TRBJ2-7,TRBV27,.,TRBD1,TGTGCCAGCAGTGGGGCAGGCAGGGGGAGCTCCTACGAGCAGTACTTC,CASSGAGRGSSYEQYF
TRBJ1-4,TRBV4-2,.,TRBD1,TGTGCCAGCAGCCAAAACCCGACAGGGGAAATCTCGGAACTGTTTTTT,CASSQNPTGEISELFF
TRBJ1-5,TRBV30,few,TRBD1,TGTGCCTGGACTGGCCAGGGGGCTGGGCAGCCCCAGCATTTT,CAWTGQGAGQPQHF
TRBJ2-3,TRBV9,.,.,TGTGCCAGCAGCGGAGGGACGCAGCCAAGCACAGATACGCAGTATTTT,CASSGGTQPSTDTQYF
TRBJ1-2,TRBV5-4,.,.,TGTGCCAGCAGTTCCCCTACTCAGGGACCATTTAACTATGGCTACACCTTC,CASSSPTQGPFNYGYTF
TRBJ2-7,TRBV6-1,.,.,TGTGCCAGCAGCGTGGAGGAATGGCGGGAGCAGTACTTC,CASSVEEWREQYF
TRBJ2-7,TRBV5-1,.,TRBD1,TGCGCCAGCAGCTTGGGTGCGACAGGGGGCTCAAAGCAGTACTTC,CASSLGATGGSKQYF
TRBJ1-2,TRBV9,.,.,TGTGCCAGCAGCGTAGACCCTAACTATGGCTACACCTTC,CASSVDPNYGYTF
TRBJ1-2,TRBV5-5,once,.,TGTGCCACTTCCTCGGGGGCTAACTATGGCTACACCTTC,CATSSGANYGYTF
TRBJ2-2,TRBV30,.,.,TGTGCCTGGAAGGTACTTTTGAACACCGGGGAGCTGTTTTTT,CAWKVLLNTGELFF
TRBJ2-1,TRBV6-1,.,TRBD2,TGTGCCAGCAGTGTAGTAGCGGGGGTTCGCTACAATGAGCAGTTCTTC,CASSVVAGVRYNEQFF
TRBJ1-2,TRBV6-1,once,TRBD1,TGTGCCAGCAGGTCGGGACAGGGACCTGGCTACACCTTC,CASRSGQGPGYTF
TRBJ2-3,TRBV11-3,once,.,TGTGCCAGCAGCTTAGGTTCAGGGGTAACAGATACGCAGTATTTT,CASSLGSGVTDTQYF
TRBJ1-5,TRBV11-2,.,TRBD1,TGTGCCAGCAGCTTTTCGACGGGACAGGGGGAAGTGGGCAATCAGCCCCAGCATTTT,CASSFSTGQGEVGNQPQHF
TRBJ1-5,TRBV5-5,.,.,TGTGCCAGCACCCTTCATGACAGCAATAGCAATCAGCCCCAGCATTTT,CASTLHDSNSNQPQHF
TRBJ1-5,TRBV19,.,TRBD1,TGTGCCAGTAGTATAGAGCATCAGGGGGCGGGACCTAGCAATCAGCCCCAGCATTTT,CASSIEHQGAGPSNQPQHF
TRBJ1-1,TRBV18,.,.,TGTGCCAGCTCACCTCGACAGACGGTGAACACTGAAGCTTTCTTT,CASSPRQTVNTEAFF
TRBJ1-3,TRBV27,.,TRBD1,TGTGCCAGCAGTTTCCAGGGGGCGACTGGAAACACCATATATTTT,CASSFQGATGNTIYF
TRBJ1-6,TRBV5-4,.,.,TGTGCCAGCAGCTTGGATCCGGGTGGTAGGGATTCACCCCTCCACTTT,CASSLDPGGRDSPLHF
TRBJ1-2,TRBV30,few,.,TGTGCCTGGAGTGGCCGTGTGGATGGCTACACCTTC,CAWSGRVDGYTF
TRBJ1-2,TRBV7-9,.,.,TGTGCCAGCAGCTTAGCGCCCTCGACCGGATATGGCTACACCTTC,CASSLAPSTGYGYTF
TRBJ2-1,TRBV28,once,TRBD2,TGTGCCAGCAGTTTGACCTATTCTAGCGGGAGGAATGAGCAGTTCTTC,CASSLTYSSGRNEQFF
TRBJ2-5,TRBV19,.,.,TGTGCCAGTAGTATCGCGGAGACCCAGTACTTC,CASSIAETQYF
TRBJ2-7,TRBV7-9,.,.,TGTGCCAGCAGCTTAGGCATAGTCTACGAGCAGTACTTC,CASSLGIVYEQYF
TRBJ1-6,TRBV7-2,.,.,TGTGCCAGCAGACAGGGAGCCTATAATTCACCCCTCCACTTT,CASRQGAYNSPLHF
TRBJ1-1,TRBV7-2,.,TRBD1,TGTGCCAGCAGCTTAGTGTCAGGGGGCACTGAAGCTTTCTTT,CASSLVSGGTEAFF
TRBJ2-3,TRBV27,.,.,TGTGCCAGCTCCCTAGCGACCGCTAGCACAGATACGCAGTATTTT,CASSLATASTDTQYF
TRBJ2-3,TRBV4-2,.,.,TGTGCCAGCAGCCAAGAGGGTACGCAGTATTTT,CASSQEGTQYF
TRBJ2-1,TRBV7-8,.,.,TGTGCCAGCAGCTTGTCGGGAAGTTACAATGAGCAGTTCTTC,CASSLSGSYNEQFF
TRBJ1-5,TRBV10-3,.,TRBD1,TGTGCCATCAGCGGACAGGGAGGAAATCAGCCCCAGCATTTT,CAISGQGGNQPQHF
TRBJ1-1,TRBV15,.,.,TGTGCCACCAGCAGAGTTTCGACAGGTAACACTGAAGCTTTCTTT,CATSRVSTGNTEAFF
TRBJ2-3,TRBV5-6,few,.,TGTGCCAGCAGCTCCCGCTTCTTCTTGGACGCTACTAGCACAGATACGCAGTATTTT,CASSSRFFLDATSTDTQYF
TRBJ1-4,TRBV7-2,.,.,TGTGCCAGCAGCTTAGTCTACAGGGAAGGACAACTGTTTTTT,CASSLVYREGQLFF
TRBJ2-1,TRBV18,.,.,TGTGCCAGCTCGTTCTTCGACCCCGGGGTCACCCATGAGCAGTTCTTC,CASSFFDPGVTHEQFF
TRBJ1-1,TRBV7-2,.,.,TGTGCCAGCAGCCCCGCGAGGGTGAACACTGAAGCTTTCTTT,CASSPARVNTEAFF
TRBJ2-3,TRBV4-3,.,TRBD2,TGCGCCAGCAGCCAAGATACCGGGCGGGGGACCACAGATACGCAGTATTTT,CASSQDTGRGTTDTQYF
TRBJ2-5,TRBV7-9,.,.,TGTGCCAGCAGCTTAGGGGACCTAAGGGGGCAAGAGACCCAGTACTTC,CASSLGDLRGQETQYF
TRBJ2-3,TRBV5-1,.,.,TGCGCCAGCAGCAAGGAAGGGGGCACAGATACGCAGTATTTT,CASSKEGGTDTQYF
TRBJ1-4,TRBV30,.,.,TGTGCCTGGAGTGACGGTGCAACTAATGAAAAACTGTTTTTT,CAWSDGATNEKLFF
TRBJ2-2,TRBV2,.,TRBD1,TGTGCCAGTGGGACAGGGGGAGTCGCGAACACCGGGGAGCTGTTTTTT,CASGTGGVANTGELFF
TRBJ2-1,TRBV4-1,once,TRBD2,TGCGCCAGCAGCCTATGGCCGGGACTAGCGGGAGTGCAGTTCTTC,CASSLWPGLAGVQFF
TRBJ2-3,TRBV7-9,.,TRBD2,TGTGCCAGCAGCGCACGGGGACTAGCAGGGGGTACGCAGTATTTT,CASSARGLAGGTQYF
TRBJ1-2,TRBV19,.,TRBD1,TGTGCCAGTAGCCGAGGACAGGGAGGTGGCTACACCTTC,CASSRGQGGGYTF
TRBJ2-3,TRBV6-1,.,.,TGTGCCAGCAGTAGCCGTGCTCGCACAGATACGCAGTATTTT,CASSSRARTDTQYF
TRBJ1-2,TRBV11-2,once,.,TGTGCCAGCAGCTTCGGGAGGTCCGACTATGGCTACACCTTC,CASSFGRSDYGYTF
TRBJ2-3,TRBV7-2,.,.,TGTGCCAGCAGCGCCCGACCCCCCACAGATACGCAGTATTTT,CASSARPPTDTQYF
TRBJ2-2,TRBV9,.,.,TGTGCCAGCAGCGTAGTAGGCTCGAACACCGGGGAGCTGTTTTTT,CASSVVGSNTGELFF
TRBJ1-6,TRBV18,once,.,TGTGCCAGCTCACCCGTTCGGTTGGGTAATTCACCCCTCCACTTT,CASSPVRLGNSPLHF
TRBJ2-2,TRBV7-2,.,.,TGTGCCAGCAGCCGGTTAGGGGCGGCCGGGGAGCTGTTTTTT,CASSRLGAAGELFF